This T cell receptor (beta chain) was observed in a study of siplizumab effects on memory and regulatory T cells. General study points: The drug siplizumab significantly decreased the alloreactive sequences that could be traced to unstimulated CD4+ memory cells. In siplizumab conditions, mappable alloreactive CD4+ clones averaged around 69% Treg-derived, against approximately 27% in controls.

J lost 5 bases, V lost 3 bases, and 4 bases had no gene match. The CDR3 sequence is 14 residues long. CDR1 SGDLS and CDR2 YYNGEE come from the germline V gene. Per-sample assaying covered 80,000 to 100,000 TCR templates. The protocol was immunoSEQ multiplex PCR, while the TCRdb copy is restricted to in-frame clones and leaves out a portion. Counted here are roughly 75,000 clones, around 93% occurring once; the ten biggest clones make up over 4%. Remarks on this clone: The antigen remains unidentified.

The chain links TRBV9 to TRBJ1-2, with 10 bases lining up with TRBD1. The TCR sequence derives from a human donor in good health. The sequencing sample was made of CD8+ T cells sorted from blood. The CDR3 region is CASSEGGQGYGYTF. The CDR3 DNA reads TGTGCCAGCAGCGAGGGGGGACAGGGGTATGGCTACACCTTC. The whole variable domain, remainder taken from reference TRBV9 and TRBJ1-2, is DSGVTQTPKHLITATGQRVTLRCSPRSGDLSVYWYQQSLDQGLQFLIQYYNGEERAKGNILERFSAQQFPDLHSELNLSSLELGDSALYFCASSEGGQGYGYTFGSGTRLTVV.